This is a list of T cell receptor beta chains from one sample in a study of T cells in localized non-small cell lung cancer. Sequencing used immunoSEQ multiplex PCR; TCRdb keeps in-frame clones, though not all of them. The sample contains under 150,000 clones, around 89% of which appear only once. This specimen consisted of peripheral blood, obtained before any cancer treatment. The receptors shown here come from a female donor at least 60 years old with stage I lung adenocarcinoma. The CDR3 runs from the conserved cysteine through the conserved F or W. The order of the fields is J gene, clone size, D gene, V gene, CDR3 DNA, CDR3 protein. A D gene is named only where the DNA matches it firmly. Clone sizes are given selectively: once, few, many, or a class where the clone is expanded.

J: TRBJ2-2
size: .
D: TRBD2
V: TRBV10-2
DNA: TGCGCCAGCAGTGAAGGGCTAGCGGGGGGCACCGGGGAGCTGTTTTTT
CDR3: CASSEGLAGGTGELFF

J: TRBJ1-1
size: once
D: .
V: TRBV6-1
DNA: TGTGCCAGCCGGGTGAACACTGAAGCTTTCTTT
CDR3: CASRVNTEAFF

J: TRBJ1-5
size: few
D: .
V: TRBV27
DNA: TGTGCCAGCAGTTTAAACCTAAATCAGCCCCAGCATTTT
CDR3: CASSLNLNQPQHF

J: TRBJ2-1
size: .
D: .
V: TRBV5-4
DNA: TGTGCCAGCAGCGAACACCCCGGGCCCCAGTATGAGCAGTTCTTC
CDR3: CASSEHPGPQYEQFF

J: TRBJ2-7
size: .
D: TRBD2
V: TRBV19
DNA: TGTGCCAGTAGGAGGACTAGCGGTACCTACGAGCAGTACTTC
CDR3: CASRRTSGTYEQYF

J: TRBJ2-2
size: .
D: .
V: TRBV20-1
DNA: TGCAGTGCTAGGGGGTCCGGGGAGCTGTTTTTT
CDR3: CSARGSGELFF

J: TRBJ2-3
size: .
D: .
V: TRBV15
DNA: TGTGCCACCAGCGGGGGGAGCACAGATACGCAGTATTTT
CDR3: CATSGGSTDTQYF

J: TRBJ2-3
size: few
D: .
V: TRBV5-1
DNA: TGCGCCAGCAGCTTCGGCGGGACGGGGTCAGATACGCAGTATTTT
CDR3: CASSFGGTGSDTQYF

J: TRBJ1-2
size: .
D: .
V: TRBV20-1
DNA: TGCAGTGCTCCCGGCGCCTATGGCTACACCTTC
CDR3: CSAPGAYGYTF

J: TRBJ2-7
size: .
D: TRBD2
V: TRBV4-1
DNA: TGCGCCAGCAGCCATGACCCTAGCGGGAGGATCAACGAGCAGTACTTC
CDR3: CASSHDPSGRINEQYF